These 6 T cell receptor beta chains share one sample of origin, sequenced in a study of cytotoxic CD8 clonotypes in ibrutinib-treated CLL. The assay was immunoSEQ multiplex PCR, and TCRdb's table has in-frame clones only and misses some. This table holds 19,000 or so clones, about 84% found once. The sample was PBMCs, taken before ibrutinib treatment. These receptors all stem from a human donor with chronic lymphocytic leukemia.

The J gene is TRBJ1-4, the V gene TRBV18; maybe TRBD1 (5 bases). Germline CDR1 reads KGHSH; CDR2 reads LQKENI. The CDR3 contains 14 residues. V was clipped by 1 base and J by 5 bases, with 8 bases between them. The CDR3 DNA sequence: TGTGCCAGCTCACCACAGGCAGGGAATGAAAAACTGTTTTTT. Translated: CASSPQAGNEKLFF. The full variable domain, rest sourced from reference TRBV18 and TRBJ1-4, is NAGVMQNPRHLVRRRGQEARLRCSPMKGHSHVYWYRQLPEEGLKFMVYLQKENIIDESGMPKERFSAEFPKEGPSILRIQQVVRGDSAAYFCASSPQAGNEKLFFGSGTQLSVL.

V usage is TRBV6-1 and J usage is TRBJ1-2; TRBD1 might be the D (6 bases). In germline, CDR1 is MNHNS, CDR2 SASEGT. The CDR3 consists of 15 residues. V was pared by 5 bases and J by 8 bases, with 21 bases between. CDR3: CASSKQSAGALGYTF. The CDR3 DNA reads TGTGCCAGCAGTAAGCAATCGGCAGGGGCGCTCGGCTACACCTTC.

The V and J genes are TRBV6-5 and TRBJ1-3, with 9 bases that match TRBD1. Trimming took 4 bases from V and 4 from J; bases not matched to a gene: 5. Looked up from germline, CDR1 is MNHEY and CDR2 is SVGAGI. The CDR3 contains 15 residues. The CDR3 region is CASSSGQGLGNTIYF. In nucleotides, the CDR3 is TGTGCCAGCAGTTCGGGACAGGGTCTAGGAAACACCATATATTTT.

The chain is built from TRBV5-4 and TRBJ1-5; D not certain. V lost 2 bases and J lost 0, with 15 bases in between. Germline assignment: CDR1 SGHNT and CDR2 YYREEE (reference sequence). The CDR3 is made up of 17 amino acids. The CDR3 region is CASSLPRWSDSNQPQHF. In nucleotides, the CDR3 is TGTGCCAGCAGCTTACCTCGTTGGAGTGATAGCAATCAGCCCCAGCATTTT.

The chain joins TRBV7-2 to TRBJ2-2; 7 nucleotides line up with TRBD1. The CDR3 totals 14 residues. Germline loops: CDR1 SGHTA, CDR2 FQGNSA. V was clipped by 8 bases and J by 4 bases; unmatched bases: 7. The CDR3 nucleotides are TGTGCCAGCCGCCGGGACAGTTTCACCGGGGAGCTGTTTTTT. Translation gives CASRRDSFTGELFF.

This clone has just one count. The chain recombines TRBV5-1 with TRBJ2-2, with D uncertain. The V gene lost 0 bases and the J gene lost 0 bases, with 6 bases spanning the gap. The V gene's germline CDR1 is SGHRS and CDR2 YFSETQ. The CDR3 is 15 amino acids. The CDR3 nucleotides are TGCGCCAGCAGCTTGGGTGAAACGAACACCGGGGAGCTGTTTTTT. Translation gives CASSLGETNTGELFF.